This T cell receptor beta chain derives from a study of blood T cell repertoires in COVID-19 (dated by TCRdb to 2018 to 2020). About the study as a whole: Samples covering the acute and convalescent phases of COVID-19 were provided by collaborators in the United States, Italy and Spain. Nearly every sample came with metadata listing a de-identified subject ID, COVID-19 status, age in years and sex. The repertoires were released in a freely available public database intended as a resource for research on the immune response to SARS-CoV-2. Where HLA class I and class II types were available, the types were taken from metadata supplied by the sample provider, not from assay-based typing. Deeply sampled blood TCRbeta repertoires from subjects exposed to, actively infected with, or recovered from COVID-19 were included in the dataset. The prospective study material was composed of cDNA or gDNA derived from T cells, B-cell-depleted T cells, or PBMCs. The samples were drawn from two sources: the first 160 participants of the ongoing ImmuneRACE study, and over 1,000 subjects contributed by 6 global collaborators. Results and caveats for the whole study, not just this receptor: How much clinical and demographic metadata was included differed by source and by participant, and the metadata was provided uncurated.

The immunoSEQ Assay, a bias-controlled multiplex PCR, was used to amplify TCRbeta CDR3 regions from genomic DNA. The authors' analysis ran thus. Within the assay, amplification of reference gene primers was used to estimate how many nucleated cells each sample contained. To quantify the absolute abundance of each unique TCRbeta CDR3 rearrangement, sequence reads were collapsed and filtered. For each sample, productive Simpson clonality was calculated as the square root of Simpson's diversity index over productive rearrangements. TCRdb carries this immuneACCESS record with in-frame sequences only. Its versions omit some clonotypes, under half of them owing to an unresolved V gene in the studies checked, with the rest unexplained. The V and J calls and clone size are taken from that table; D and trimming were inferred from the DNA. The sample profile shows 150,000 to 200,000 clones; roughly 80% of them were found once. Roughly 17% of the sample is taken by the ten largest.

A remark on this clone: Its antigen target is currently unknown. No much larger clone exists at a distance of one base, and base qualities are not known.

Each collaborating institution followed its own protocols to collect whole blood in K2EDTA tubes. Collaborator samples were shipped for TCRbeta analysis as frozen whole blood, isolated PBMCs, or DNA extracted from either sample type. Reading the germline V gene gives CDR1 SGDLS and CDR2 YYNGEE. The CDR3 has 16 amino acids, counting the end cysteine and phenylalanine. The sequence is cut down to CDR3 DNA, 48 bases in frame from base 1. V is trimmed back by 0 bases and J by 7 bases, and the junction contains 7 bases that no gene match accounts for. This chain joins TRBV9 to TRBJ2-3; a stretch of 11 junction bases matches TRBD1. The TCR sequence derives from a man in his fifties or sixties with active or convalescent COVID-19. The sample comprised peripheral blood. CDR3 loop: CASSVADRGRVNTQYF. The DNA reads TGTGCCAGCAGCGTAGCGGACAGGGGGCGGGTAAATACGCAGTATTTT.